Here is one T cell receptor beta chain with its context. The antigen is undetermined. This sample was included in a study of cytomegalovirus exposure and HLA in healthy donors. Overall study results and limits: TCR beta chain V- and J-gene trimming was linked, in a later analysis, to a missense variant in DCLRE1C.

The PCR employed 60 Vbeta primers together with 13 Jbeta primers. Only in-frame clones appear in the TCRdb table, and some are missing; sequencing was by immunoSEQ multiplex PCR. The repertoire has roughly 170,000 clones, around 78% of them found once; the top ten carry about 13%. The CDR3 extends over 15 amino acids. CDR1 is MGHDK, CDR2 SYGVNS, per germline. V dropped 4 bases and J dropped 4; count of bases not matched to a gene: 5. The sequence was collected from a woman between 45 and 65 years old in good health and CMV-seropositive. The V and J genes are TRBV25-1 and TRBJ1-4; 8 nucleotides agree with TRBD1. Sequencing was done on a sample of PBMCs. The DNA of the CDR3 is TGTGCCAGCAGTGCCCTGACAGGGGTTAATGAAAAACTGTTTTTT. Protein: CASSALTGVNEKLFF.